These T cell receptor beta chains were read from a single sample in a study of neoadjuvant anti-PD-1 for oral cavity cancer. Generated by immunoSEQ multiplex PCR, the TCRdb table keeps only in-frame clones and is missing some. The profile covers about 72,000 clones, with around 88% appearing a single time and roughly 3.5% taken by the ten largest. The sample here was PBMCs, taken before nivolumab (anti-PD-1) treatment. All receptors derive from a person aged 35 to 85 with oral cavity squamous cell carcinoma. CDR3s include the opening cysteine and the closing phenylalanine or tryptophan. The D gene is left open where the match is weak. The listing skips clone size in some rows; elsewhere it reads once, few, many or a size class.

clone_size j_call d_call v_call cdr3_aa cdr3_nt
- TRBJ2-7 - TRBV6-1 CASSLSDWDEQYF TGTGCCAGCAGCCTATCTGACTGGGACGAGCAGTACTTC
- TRBJ2-3 - TRBV9 CASSTTTTSADTQYF TGTGCCAGCAGCACGACTACCACCTCGGCAGATACGCAGTATTTT
- TRBJ1-6 TRBD1 TRBV27 CASSSRGQYNSPLHF TGTGCCAGCAGTTCTCGGGGACAGTATAATTCACCCCTCCACTTT
- TRBJ2-1 - TRBV10-2 CASRTDVGYNEQFF TGCGCCAGCAGGACAGATGTGGGATACAATGAGCAGTTCTTC
once TRBJ2-1 TRBD2 TRBV11-2 CASSTSGGRNYNEQFF TGTGCCAGCAGCACTAGCGGGGGACGAAACTACAATGAGCAGTTCTTC
- TRBJ1-1 - TRBV6-5 CASSYSARANTEAFF TGTGCCAGCAGTTACTCGGCCAGGGCAAACACTGAAGCTTTCTTT
- TRBJ2-7 - TRBV5-1 CASSLGFGPQREYF TGCGCCAGCAGCTTAGGATTCGGTCCGCAACGGGAGTACTTC
- TRBJ1-5 - TRBV9 CASSPGTGLSNQPQHF TGTGCCAGCAGCCCAGGCACGGGGCTTAGCAATCAGCCCCAGCATTTT
- TRBJ2-7 - TRBV5-1 CASSSTIYYEQYF TGCGCCAGCAGCTCGACGATTTACTACGAGCAGTACTTC
- TRBJ1-2 - TRBV5-1 CASSDGNYGYTF TGCGCCAGCAGCGACGGTAACTATGGCTACACCTTC
- TRBJ1-2 TRBD1 TRBV2 CASSVQGNYGYTF TGTGCCAGCAGTGTACAGGGGAACTATGGCTACACCTTC
few TRBJ1-5 - TRBV10-3 CAAQLDSDQPQHF TGTGCCGCGCAGCTAGACTCCGATCAGCCCCAGCATTTT
few TRBJ2-7 - TRBV7-6 CASSLGGETYEQYF TGTGCCAGCAGCTTAGGTGGGGAAACCTACGAGCAGTACTTC
- TRBJ1-5 - TRBV2 CASDRDRTGSAQHF TGTGCCAGCGACCGAGATAGGACGGGTTCAGCCCAGCATTTT
- TRBJ2-1 TRBD2 TRBV30 CAWSVLAGSEQFF TGTGCCTGGAGTGTACTAGCGGGGTCAGAGCAGTTCTTC
- TRBJ1-4 - TRBV30 CALTEFNEKLFF TGTGCCCTAACAGAATTTAATGAAAAACTGTTTTTT
- TRBJ1-1 - TRBV6-5 CASSTNQDGGTEAFF TGTGCCAGCAGTACTAATCAGGACGGAGGCACTGAAGCTTTCTTT
few TRBJ1-3 - TRBV7-9 CASDPDVNTIYF TGTGCCAGCGACCCGGATGTAAACACCATATATTTT
- TRBJ1-1 - TRBV10-3 CAISESMYVEAFF TGTGCCATCAGTGAGTCGATGTACGTTGAAGCTTTCTTT
- TRBJ2-3 TRBD1 TRBV30 CAWDRVSRDTQYF TGTGCCTGGGACAGGGTCTCAAGGGATACGCAGTATTTT
- TRBJ2-2 - TRBV7-3 CASSLGGRYTGELFF TGTGCCAGCAGCTTAGGTGGGCGCTACACCGGGGAGCTGTTTTTT
- TRBJ1-5 - TRBV28 CVSSTENSNQPQHF TGTGTTTCATCGACGGAAAATAGCAATCAGCCCCAGCATTTT
once TRBJ2-7 TRBD2 TRBV15 CATSRGGGSSYEQYF TGTGCCACCAGCAGAGGCGGGGGAAGCTCCTACGAGCAGTACTTC
- TRBJ2-7 TRBD1 TRBV5-1 CANTRGQASASSYEQYF TGCGCCAACACCAGGGGACAGGCTAGCGCCAGCTCCTACGAGCAGTACTTC
- TRBJ2-1 TRBD2 TRBV5-4 CASSFSGRAREQFF TGTGCCAGCAGCTTCAGCGGGAGGGCGCGTGAGCAGTTCTTC
- TRBJ2-1 - TRBV6-1 CASSDVATGLTYNEQFF TGTGCCAGCAGTGATGTTGCCACAGGGCTGACCTACAATGAGCAGTTCTTC
- TRBJ2-7 - TRBV7-8 CASSLGGDLYEQYF TGTGCCAGCAGCTTAGGAGGGGACCTCTACGAGCAGTACTTC
- TRBJ1-2 TRBD1 TRBV5-6 CASSPLTGGDSGYTF TGTGCCAGCAGCCCCTTGACAGGGGGCGACTCTGGCTACACCTTC
- TRBJ1-1 - TRBV15 CATRASGLMNTEAFF TGTGCCACCAGAGCATCAGGTCTCATGAACACTGAAGCTTTCTTT